This T cell receptor (beta chain) is from a study of pediatric ulcerative colitis. Notes on the study in general: Blood-rectal clonal overlap within each person was significantly higher in ulcerative colitis patients than controls.

Some clones are missing from TCRdb's copy, which holds only in-frame ones; the method was immunoSEQ multiplex PCR. The data show 50,000 to 65,000 clones, about 90% seen once. As regards this clone: Its matching antigen is unknown.

The CDR3 runs to 14 residues. Germline-derived CDR1 and CDR2 are SGHTA and FQGNSA. Trimming removed 2 bases at V and 10 bases at J, with 15 bases between. J is TRBJ2-1 and V is TRBV7-2; a weak D match, TRBD1 (5 bases). The sequenced sample was blood. The sequence was collected from a boy aged 5-17 years with severe ulcerative colitis. The CDR3 is CASSLTRIPGEQFF. The CDR3 DNA sequence: TGTGCCAGCAGCTTAACCCGAATACCAGGGGAGCAGTTCTTC.